This TCR beta chain was sequenced during a study of blood T cell repertoires in COVID-19. TCRdb's copy holds only in-frame clones and misses some; the assay was immunoSEQ multiplex PCR. Of about 300,000 clones detected, approximately 83% appear once; the ten largest clones hold around 2.2%. All recovered Cohort 3 donors got two negative PCRs, got clearance, or saw symptom resolution. V lost 6 bases, J lost 0 bases, and 17 bases lay in between. The germline V gene has CDR1 SQVTM and CDR2 ANQGSEA. CDR3 length: 15 residues. Sequenced: PBMCs or T cells enriched from blood (not recorded which). The source is a man younger than 40 who had recovered from COVID-19. V usage is TRBV29-1 and J usage is TRBJ1-2; perhaps TRBD1 as D (5 bases). In DNA form, the CDR3 reads TGCAGCGTCGGGCAGGGTTGGGGCACTAACTATGGCTACACCTTC. This translates into CSVGQGWGTNYGYTF.